The T cell receptor (beta chain) described here comes from a study of blood T cells in healthy people across ages. Study findings and constraints: Getting older went along with TCR beta diversity per million T cells dropping roughly linearly. Unknown donor CMV status possibly confounded expanded clonotype changes.

The authors ran a second PCR of about 6 to 11 cycles using a sample-barcoded 5' primer and a J-beta primer mix. Tagging of each cDNA molecule was performed by a template-switch adaptor with 12 random nucleotides. Each CDR3 protein is one row after TCRdb ran MiXCR on the 5' RACE reads. This sample has hundreds of thousands of distinct CDR3 sequences, with about 50% found just once. Points on this clonotype: Its antigen is not known.

This CDR3 spans 15 amino acids. Per germline, CDR1 KGHSH and CDR2 LQKENI. Trimming removed 0 bases from V and 4 bases from J; junction bases left unmatched: 5. The genes are TRBV18 and TRBJ1-2; 7 nucleotides agree with TRBD1. The sequenced material came from blood. The receptor was isolated from a woman aged 80 or older in good health. As DNA, the CDR3 is TGTGCCAGCTCACCACCGGGACAGATACCCTATGGCTACACCTTC. This encodes CASSPPGQIPYGYTF.